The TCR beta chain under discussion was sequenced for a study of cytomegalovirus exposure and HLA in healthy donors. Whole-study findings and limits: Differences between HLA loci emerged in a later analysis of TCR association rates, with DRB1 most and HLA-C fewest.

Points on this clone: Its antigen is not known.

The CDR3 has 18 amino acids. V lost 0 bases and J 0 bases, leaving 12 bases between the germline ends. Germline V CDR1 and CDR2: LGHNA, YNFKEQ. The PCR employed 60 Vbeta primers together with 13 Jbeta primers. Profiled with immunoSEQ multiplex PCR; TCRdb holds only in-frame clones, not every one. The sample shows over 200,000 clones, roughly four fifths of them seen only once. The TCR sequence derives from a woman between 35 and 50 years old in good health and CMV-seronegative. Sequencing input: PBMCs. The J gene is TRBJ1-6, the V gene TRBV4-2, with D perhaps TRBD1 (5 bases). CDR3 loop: CASSQDQQVSSYNSPLHF. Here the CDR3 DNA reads TGTGCCAGCAGCCAAGATCAACAGGTTAGCTCCTATAATTCACCCCTCCACTTT.